Listed below are T cell receptor beta chains from one sample, sequenced in a study of shared clonotypes between healthy human individuals. Clones were read by immunoSEQ multiplex PCR, and TCRdb kept only the in-frame ones, dropping some. The sample lists 2 million to 2.5 million clones; over 85% were seen once. Sequencing input: naive CD4+ T cells from PBMCs. The origin of the receptors is a man aged 18 to 29 in good health. Some clones in this sample may be carry-over from other donors' samples. Both conserved end residues are part of each CDR3. D genes are given only for firm matches. Clone size is not always given. Where it is, it says once, few, many or a class for expanded clones.

TRBJ1-1 | 14 | once | . | TRBV5-6 | CASSWDGLNTEAFF | TGTGCCAGCAGCTGGGACGGCTTGAACACTGAAGCTTTCTTT
TRBJ2-6 | 18 | . | TRBD2 | TRBV28 | CASSSRTSGSSGANVLTF | TGTGCCAGCAGTTCACGGACTAGCGGGAGTTCTGGGGCCAACGTCCTGACTTTC
TRBJ2-7 | 15 | . | TRBD1 | TRBV9 | CASSARQGRTYEQYF | TGTGCCAGCAGCGCCAGACAGGGTAGGACCTACGAGCAGTACTTC
TRBJ1-5 | 13 | . | TRBD1 | TRBV28 | CASSPDRDQPQHF | TGTGCCAGCAGTCCCGACAGGGATCAGCCCCAGCATTTT
TRBJ2-2 | 13 | . | . | TRBV2 | CASRGHFTGELFF | TGTGCCAGCAGGGGACATTTCACCGGGGAGCTGTTTTTT
TRBJ2-7 | 16 | . | TRBD1 | TRBV5-6 | CASSLNRRTGGKGQYF | TGTGCCAGCAGCTTGAATCGTAGGACAGGTGGAAAGGGGCAGTACTTC
TRBJ2-3 | 15 | once | TRBD2 | TRBV15 | CATSRLAGSTDTQYF | TGTGCCACCAGCAGACTAGCGGGAAGCACAGATACGCAGTATTTT
TRBJ1-1 | 16 | . | . | TRBV2 | CASSDERAGLNTEAFF | TGTGCCAGCAGTGACGAGAGGGCAGGCTTGAACACTGAAGCTTTCTTT
TRBJ1-1 | 16 | . | . | TRBV5-1 | CASSLGGGDPNTEAFF | TGCGCCAGCAGCTTGGGTGGAGGAGATCCGAACACTGAAGCTTTCTTT
TRBJ1-1 | 13 | . | TRBD1 | TRBV15 | CATGQGLGTEAFF | TGTGCCACTGGACAGGGACTAGGCACTGAAGCTTTCTTT
TRBJ2-5 | 19 | once | TRBD2 | TRBV4-3 | CASSPDWSGRARRGETQYF | TGCGCCAGCAGCCCGGATTGGAGCGGGAGGGCCCGACGGGGGGAGACCCAGTACTTC
TRBJ2-1 | 17 | . | TRBD2 | TRBV27 | CASRRKSGRAFAGEQFF | TGTGCCAGCAGGAGAAAGAGCGGGAGGGCCTTTGCAGGGGAGCAGTTCTTC
TRBJ2-7 | 14 | . | . | TRBV7-2 | CASSSPWQVGEQYF | TGTGCCAGCAGCTCCCCCTGGCAGGTGGGCGAGCAGTACTTC
TRBJ1-1 | 14 | . | . | TRBV18 | CASSPGQGNTEAFF | TGTGCCAGCTCACCGGGTCAGGGGAACACTGAAGCTTTCTTT
TRBJ2-7 | 16 | . | TRBD2 | TRBV7-8 | CASSLEVLAGAYEQYF | TGTGCCAGCAGCTTAGAAGTTTTGGCGGGAGCCTACGAGCAGTACTTC
TRBJ1-1 | 13 | . | . | TRBV13 | CASSLVGRRRAFF | TGTGCCAGCAGCTTAGTGGGCAGGCGGCGAGCTTTCTTT
TRBJ1-1 | 15 | . | . | TRBV2 | CASSGLLGSSSEAFF | TGTGCCAGCAGTGGCCTCTTGGGGTCTTCGTCTGAAGCTTTCTTT
TRBJ2-7 | 11 | . | . | TRBV2 | CASNEDYEQYF | TGTGCCAGCAATGAAGACTACGAGCAGTACTTC
TRBJ2-7 | 13 | . | . | TRBV2 | CASNYRGGNEQYF | TGTGCCAGCAATTATCGGGGCGGAAACGAGCAGTACTTC
TRBJ2-1 | 15 | . | TRBD2 | TRBV5-1 | CASSARTSDYNEQFF | TGCGCCAGCAGCGCCCGGACTAGCGATTACAATGAGCAGTTCTTC
TRBJ2-7 | 12 | . | . | TRBV11-2 | CASSLQGYEQYF | TGTGCCAGCAGCTTACAAGGGTACGAGCAGTACTTC
TRBJ2-7 | 13 | . | . | TRBV29-1 | CSVRDTASYEQYF | TGCAGCGTCCGGGACACTGCATCCTACGAGCAGTACTTC
TRBJ2-2 | 16 | . | . | TRBV5-1 | CASSPHGGVGTGELFF | TGCGCCAGCAGCCCACATGGGGGAGTGGGCACCGGGGAGCTGTTTTTT
TRBJ1-5 | 15 | . | TRBD1 | TRBV28 | CASSPPRQGSQPQHF | TGTGCCAGCAGTCCTCCCCGACAGGGTAGTCAGCCCCAGCATTTT
TRBJ2-2 | 17 | . | . | TRBV7-3 | CASSFTPYLRNTGELFF | TGTGCCAGCAGCTTTACCCCGTATCTAAGGAACACCGGGGAGCTGTTTTTT
TRBJ1-1 | 11 | . | . | TRBV27 | CASSLRGEAFF | TGTGCCAGCAGTTTAAGGGGTGAAGCTTTCTTT
TRBJ2-5 | 13 | . | . | TRBV27 | CASRQTGSETQYF | TGTGCCAGCAGACAAACAGGGAGTGAGACCCAGTACTTC
TRBJ2-5 | 15 | . | . | TRBV15 | CATSRRQALQETQYF | TGTGCCACCAGCAGAAGGCAGGCCTTGCAAGAGACCCAGTACTTC
TRBJ1-2 | 14 | . | . | TRBV6-5 | CASSYDSMGYGYTF | TGTGCCAGCAGTTACGACTCTATGGGCTATGGCTACACCTTC
TRBJ2-1 | 16 | once | TRBD2 | TRBV5-1 | CASSFLAGGPGNEQFF | TGCGCCAGCAGCTTCTTAGCGGGAGGGCCTGGCAATGAGCAGTTCTTC
TRBJ2-7 | 15 | . | . | TRBV19 | CASSIVRGHAYEQYF | TGTGCCAGTAGTATTGTCAGGGGACATGCCTACGAGCAGTACTTC
TRBJ2-3 | 14 | . | . | TRBV7-2 | CASSLGISGDTQYF | TGTGCCAGCAGCTTAGGCATCTCGGGGGATACGCAGTATTTT
TRBJ2-2 | 14 | . | . | TRBV28 | CASSLRRGTGELFF | TGTGCCAGCAGTTTAAGGAGAGGCACCGGGGAGCTGTTTTTT
TRBJ1-5 | 14 | few | TRBD1 | TRBV7-9 | CASSRTGGGQPQHF | TGTGCCAGCAGCCGAACAGGGGGCGGTCAGCCCCAGCATTTT
TRBJ2-7 | 12 | . | . | TRBV7-2 | CASSASTYEQYF | TGTGCCAGCAGCGCTTCTACCTACGAGCAGTACTTC
TRBJ1-5 | 12 | . | . | TRBV27 | CASSWTGQPQHF | TGTGCCAGCAGCTGGACGGGACAGCCCCAGCATTTT
TRBJ2-3 | 15 | . | . | TRBV14 | CASSQGFGSTDTQYF | TGTGCCAGCAGCCAAGGTTTTGGCAGCACAGATACGCAGTATTTT
TRBJ2-5 | 14 | . | . | TRBV18 | CASSPSAGEKTQYF | TGTGCCAGCTCACCCTCAGCCGGGGAGAAGACCCAGTACTTC
TRBJ2-3 | 12 | . | . | TRBV19 | CASRDRADTQYF | TGTGCCAGTAGAGACCGTGCAGATACGCAGTATTTT
TRBJ2-1 | 16 | . | . | TRBV5-1 | CASSLMGWRRSNEQFF | TGCGCCAGCAGCTTGATGGGGTGGCGGAGGTCGAATGAGCAGTTCTTC
TRBJ2-1 | 11 | . | . | TRBV7-2 | CASSGYNEQFF | TGTGCCAGCAGCGGATACAATGAGCAGTTCTTC
TRBJ2-7 | 16 | . | . | TRBV5-1 | CASSLYGGVVSDEQYF | TGCGCCAGCAGCTTGTACGGGGGAGTGGTAAGCGACGAGCAGTACTTC
TRBJ2-6 | 14 | . | . | TRBV27 | CASSPQGGANVLTF | TGTGCCAGCAGTCCTCAGGGCGGGGCCAACGTCCTGACTTTC
TRBJ1-2 | 10 | . | . | TRBV9 | CASSAEDYTF | TGTGCCAGCAGCGCCGAAGACTACACCTTC
TRBJ2-5 | 14 | . | . | TRBV5-1 | CASSSGAALGTQYF | TGCGCCAGCAGCTCGGGAGCGGCCTTGGGGACCCAGTACTTC